These 16 T cell receptor beta chains came from one sample sequenced in a study of OX40 agonist ivuxolimab in advanced cancers. Profiling relied on immunoSEQ multiplex PCR, and the TCRdb table lists in-frame clones only, not all of them. The table includes 65,000 to 75,000 clones, 85% to 90% detected once. The material was CD4+ or CD8+ T cells sorted from blood, obtained in a trial of the OX40 agonist ivuxolimab. The receptors were sampled from an adult with an advanced solid tumor such as melanoma, head and neck, liver or kidney cancer.

CDR3 sequence reads: CASSPLVGPAYTQYF. The DNA for the CDR3 is TGTGCCAGCAGCCCCTTAGTGGGGCCCGCGTATACGCAGTATTTT. The chain couples TRBV14 to TRBJ2-3; D perhaps matches TRBD1 (5 bases). There are 15 residues in the CDR3. The V end was cut by 4 bases, the J end by 7 bases, with 18 bases between. CDR1 is SGHDN, CDR2 FVKESK, per germline.

This clone was recorded a few times. V usage is TRBV11-2 and J usage is TRBJ2-7, with 10 bases that match TRBD1. CDR1 SGHAT and CDR2 FQNNGV come from the germline V gene. The CDR3 spans 16 residues. Germline trimming cut 5 bases from V and 1 base from J; bases unmatched to any gene: 8. The CDR3 reads CASSRSRQGASYEQYF. In DNA form, the CDR3 reads TGTGCCAGCAGCCGATCTAGACAGGGGGCTTCCTACGAGCAGTACTTC.

The chain uses TRBV14 and TRBJ2-4; D may be TRBD1 (6 bases). CDR1 SGHDN and CDR2 FVKESK come from the germline V gene. The V and J ends lost 5 bases and 7 bases respectively, with 12 bases between them. This CDR3 comprises 13 residues. The CDR3 nucleotides are TGTGCCAGCAGCTTCCCTGGGGGCAACATTCAGTACTTC. As protein: CASSFPGGNIQYF. Supplemented by reference TRBV14 and TRBJ2-4, the full variable domain reads EAGVTQFPSHSVIEKGQTVTLRCDPISGHDNLYWYRRVMGKEIKFLLHFVKESKQDESGMPNNRFLAERTGGTYSTLKVQPAELEDSGVYFCASSFPGGNIQYFGAGTRLSVL.

The V gene is TRBV19, the J gene TRBJ2-7; 14 nucleotides agree with TRBD2. This CDR3 comprises 15 residues. The germline CDR1 and CDR2 sequences are LNHDA and SQIVND (reference sequence). The junction had 4 bases not matched to a gene; V was cut back by 5 bases and J by 4 bases. Here the CDR3 reads CASSSGLAGVYEQYF. In DNA form, the CDR3 reads TGTGCCAGTAGTTCGGGACTAGCGGGAGTATACGAGCAGTACTTC. The complete variable domain, with remaining parts taken from reference TRBV19 and TRBJ2-7, reads DGGITQSPKYLFRKEGQNVTLSCEQNLNHDAMYWYRQDPGQGLRLIYYSQIVNDFQKGDIAEGYSVSREKKESFPLTVTSAQKNPTAFYLCASSSGLAGVYEQYFGPGTRLTVT.

The chain joins TRBV29-1 to TRBJ2-3; maybe TRBD1 (6 bases). This CDR3 is 16 amino acids long. Germline V CDR1 and CDR2: SQVTM, ANQGSEA. Deletions cut 2 bases from V and 1 base from J, with 16 bases between. The CDR3, as DNA: TGCAGCGTTGAATTGCCGCAGGGGCCCGGCACAGATACGCAGTATTTT. Translation gives CSVELPQGPGTDTQYF.

The V gene is TRBV7-9, the J gene TRBJ2-1, with TRBD1 matching 8 bases. CDR3 length equals 15 residues. Losses at the gene ends were 6 bases for V and 1 base for J; bases not matched to a gene: 5. The germline CDR1 and CDR2 sequences are SEHNR and FQNEAQ (reference sequence). CDR3 residues: CASRERDRSYNEQFF. The CDR3 bases are TGTGCCAGCAGAGAACGGGACAGGTCCTACAATGAGCAGTTCTTC.

The CDR3 sequence is CASSLVNEQYF. As DNA, the CDR3 is TGTGCCAGCAGCTTAGTAAACGAGCAGTACTTC. The chain recombines TRBV11-3 with TRBJ2-7; D is undetermined. Trimming left V 1 base short and J 5 bases short, with 3 bases between. CDR3 length: 11 amino acids. CDR1 and CDR2 from the germline V gene are SGHNT and YENEEA.

This clone was found a few times. The CDR3 is CASSAGTSGPGYEQYF. CDR3 coding DNA: TGTGCCAGCTCAGCAGGGACTAGCGGGCCGGGCTACGAGCAGTACTTC. The chain carries TRBV18 and TRBJ2-7; 12 bases line up with TRBD2. The V and J ends lost 5 bases and 3 bases, in that order; junction bases with no gene match: 8. The CDR3 covers 16 residues. CDR1 and CDR2 from the germline V gene are KGHSH and LQKENI.

CDR3 sequence (DNA): TGTGCCAGCAGCTTAACAGGGACAGGGTTCACCTACGAGCAGTACTTC. It encodes CASSLTGTGFTYEQYF. The chain joins TRBV11-2 to TRBJ2-7, with 9 bases fitting TRBD1. This CDR3 has 16 residues. CDR1 and CDR2 from the germline V gene are SGHAT and FQNNGV. Germline trimming cut 2 bases from V and 2 bases from J; bases unmatched to any gene: 7. Variable domain in full (rest from reference TRBV11-2 and TRBJ2-7): EAGVAQSPRYKIIEKRQSVAFWCNPISGHATLYWYQQILGQGPKLLIQFQNNGVVDDSQLPKDRFSAERLKGVDSTLKIQPAKLEDSAVYLCASSLTGTGFTYEQYFGPGTRLTVT.

The rearrangement joins TRBV27 to TRBJ2-7; 8 bases agree with TRBD1. CDR1 and CDR2 from the germline V gene are MNHEY and SMNVEV (reference sequence). The CDR3 is 15 residues long. The J segment lost 2 bases and the V segment lost 6 bases, leaving 9 bases of the junction unmatched. CDR3: CASSPGTGLTYEQYF. The CDR3 nucleotides are TGTGCCAGCAGCCCGGGGACAGGCCTTACCTACGAGCAGTACTTC.

V and J are TRBV11-2 and TRBJ1-2; the D gene is possibly TRBD1 (5 bases). Trimming removed 5 bases at V and 2 bases at J, with 9 bases between. The CDR3 runs to 13 residues. Germline V gene sequence: CDR1 SGHAT, CDR2 FQNNGV. CDR3 protein: CASSPDKNYGYTF. The CDR3 DNA sequence: TGTGCCAGCAGCCCGGACAAGAACTATGGCTACACCTTC.

The J gene is TRBJ1-2, the V gene TRBV28; D uncertain. CDR1 and CDR2 (germline): MDHEN, SYDVKM. V was pared by 6 bases and J by 8 bases, with 19 bases between. CDR3 size: 14 residues. Here the CDR3 DNA reads TGTGCCAGCAGCATTGGAGGCCGTCGAAGCGGCTACACCTTC. This codes for CASSIGGRRSGYTF.

The V and J genes are TRBV7-3 and TRBJ2-1; no reliable D call. Between the trimmed V and J ends, which lost 5 bases and 2 bases, there was a span of 10 bases. The CDR3 has 14 residues. Germline loops: CDR1 SGHTA, CDR2 FQGTGA. As DNA, the CDR3 is TGTGCCAGCAGCCCAGACCTAACCTACAATGAGCAGTTCTTC. It specifies CASSPDLTYNEQFF.

This chain uses TRBV19 with TRBJ2-3; 11 positions match TRBD2. CDR3 length equals 17 residues. Germline V gene lookup returns CDR1 LNHDA and CDR2 SQIVND (reference sequence). V was clipped by 1 base and J by 8 bases; unmatched bases: 11. The CDR3, as DNA: TGTGCCAGTAGTATAGTGGTGGATAGCGGGAGGGATGGTACGCAGTATTTT. It codes for CASSIVVDSGRDGTQYF.

The chain carries TRBV15 and TRBJ1-5; unclear D gene. Germline values: CDR1 LNHNV, CDR2 YYDKDF (reference sequence). The germline V and J ends were trimmed by 5 bases and 4 bases, with 6 bases remaining between them. This CDR3 contains 12 residues. CDR3 DNA sequence: TGTGCCACCAGCCCCCCGAATCAGCCCCAGCATTTT. The encoded protein is CATSPPNQPQHF.

The chain joins TRBV15 to TRBJ2-1, with TRBD1 matching over 7 bases. Germline V CDR1 and CDR2: LNHNV, YYDKDF (reference sequence). V trimming: 1 base; J trimming: 8 bases; junction bases outside the gene matches: 5. The CDR3 runs to 14 residues. Here the CDR3 reads CATSRGQGYYEQFF. Written as DNA, the CDR3 is TGTGCCACCAGCAGAGGACAGGGTTACTATGAGCAGTTCTTC. Complete variable domain (other parts from reference TRBV15 and TRBJ2-1): DAMVIQNPRYQVTQFGKPVTLSCSQTLNHNVMYWYQQKSSQAPKLLFHYYDKDFNNEADTPDNFQSRRPNTSFCFLDIRSPGLGDTAMYLCATSRGQGYYEQFFGPGTRLTVL.